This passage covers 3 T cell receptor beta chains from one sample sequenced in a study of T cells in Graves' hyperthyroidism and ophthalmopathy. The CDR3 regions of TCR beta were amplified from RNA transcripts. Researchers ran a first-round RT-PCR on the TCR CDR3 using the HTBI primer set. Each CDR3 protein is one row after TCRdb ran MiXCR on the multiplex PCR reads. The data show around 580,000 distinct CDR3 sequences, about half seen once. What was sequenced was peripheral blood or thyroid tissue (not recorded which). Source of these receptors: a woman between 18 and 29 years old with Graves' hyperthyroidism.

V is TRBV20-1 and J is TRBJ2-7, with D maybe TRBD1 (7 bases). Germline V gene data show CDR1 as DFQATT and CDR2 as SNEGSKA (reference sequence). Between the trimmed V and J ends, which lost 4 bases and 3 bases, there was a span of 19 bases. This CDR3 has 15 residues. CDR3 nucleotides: TGCAGTGCTAAAGAGGGGGCGGGACACCTCTACGAGCAGTACTTC. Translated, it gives CSAKEGAGHLYEQYF.

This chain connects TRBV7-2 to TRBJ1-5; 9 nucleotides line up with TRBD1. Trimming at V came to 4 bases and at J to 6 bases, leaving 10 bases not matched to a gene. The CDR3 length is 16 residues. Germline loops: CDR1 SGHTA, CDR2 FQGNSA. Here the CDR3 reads CASSSRQGGAGQPQHF. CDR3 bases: TGTGCCAGCAGCTCCCGACAGGGGGGCGCGGGTCAGCCCCAGCATTTT.

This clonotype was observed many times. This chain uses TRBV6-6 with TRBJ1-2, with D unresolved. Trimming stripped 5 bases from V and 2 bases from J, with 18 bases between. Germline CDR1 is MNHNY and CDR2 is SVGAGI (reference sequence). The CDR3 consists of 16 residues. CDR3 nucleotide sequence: TGTGCCAGCAGTCCCGGGCATGCCCGCGGCAACTATGGCTACACCTTC. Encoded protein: CASSPGHARGNYGYTF.